Listed below are T cell receptor beta chains from one sample, sequenced in a study of T-cell reconstitution after alpha-beta-depleted transplantation in children. TCRdb re-derived calls from the PCR reads in MiXCR, one entry per CDR3 protein. Of just over 950,000 distinct CDR3 sequences listed, 25% to 35% are singletons. The material sequenced was PBMCs, mostly from graft donor cells, taken 360 days after TCRalphabeta/CD19-depleted stem cell transplant. These receptors all come from a boy in the first two years of life who had a stem cell transplant for SCID, so the T cells may come from the graft donor. Each CDR3 is given with its conserved first and last residue. A D gene is named only where the DNA matches it firmly. Clone size is shown for a subset of rows, as once, few, many or a class of expanded clone.

d_call clone_size j_call v_call cdr3_aa cdr3_nt
TRBD1 few TRBJ1-6 TRBV15 CATSTDRDTNSPLHF TGTGCCACCAGCACCGACAGGGACACTAATTCACCCCTCCACTTT
TRBD2 NA TRBJ2-3 TRBV5-1 CASSLRLAGPLFTDTQYF TGCGCCAGCAGCTTGCGGTTAGCGGGGCCACTCTTCACAGATACGCAGTATTTT
TRBD1 NA TRBJ2-3 TRBV4-2 CASSQDGTGTDTRYF TGTGCCAGCAGCCAAGATGGGACAGGGACAGATACGCGGTATTTT
NA few TRBJ2-1 TRBV7-8 CASSLRTQAREQFF TGTGCCAGCAGCTTAAGGACTCAAGCACGGGAGCAGTTCTTC
NA many TRBJ2-1 TRBV29-1 CSVAAFYNEQFF TGCAGCGTTGCCGCCTTCTACAATGAGCAGTTCTTC
TRBD1 NA TRBJ2-4 TRBV6-1 CASEAGGAGYIQYF TGTGCCAGCGAGGCAGGGGGCGCGGGTTACATTCAGTACTTC
TRBD1 NA TRBJ2-2 TRBV6-5 CASSYGGTGYTGELFF TGTGCCAGCAGTTATGGGGGGACAGGATACACCGGGGAGCTGTTTTTT
TRBD2 many TRBJ2-3 TRBV7-3 CASSPGTSSTDTQYF TGTGCCAGCAGCCCCGGGACTAGCAGCACAGATACGCAGTATTTT
NA NA TRBJ2-2 TRBV7-2 CASSFRRPGNTGELFF TGTGCCAGCAGCTTCAGGAGGCCCGGGAACACCGGGGAGCTGTTTTTT
NA few TRBJ2-1 TRBV29-1 CSVDGGQSYNEQFF TGCAGCGTTGATGGGGGCCAATCCTACAATGAGCAGTTCTTC
TRBD1 few TRBJ1-2 TRBV4-3 CASSQEWAGGGGYTF TGCGCCAGCAGCCAAGAATGGGCAGGGGGAGGCGGCTACACCTTC
NA NA TRBJ2-5 TRBV3-1 CASSRRLTRETQYF TGTGCCAGCAGCCGCAGACTAACTCGGGAGACCCAGTACTTC
TRBD2 few TRBJ2-3 TRBV6-5 CASSYSIGTSGTDTQYF TGTGCCAGCAGTTACTCTATCGGGACTAGCGGCACAGATACGCAGTATTTT
NA few TRBJ2-5 TRBV20-1 CSARDPQYF TGCAGTGCTAGAGACCCCCAGTACTTC
TRBD1 NA TRBJ2-4 TRBV20-1 CSARDGQGKGKNIQYF TGCAGTGCTAGAGACGGACAGGGAAAGGGCAAAAACATTCAGTACTTC
TRBD2 few TRBJ2-1 TRBV6-5 CASSRSPLKRGPNEQFF TGTGCCAGCAGCCGATCACCACTGAAGCGGGGCCCCAATGAGCAGTTCTTC
NA few TRBJ2-3 TRBV4-1 CASSQEVGLRWSTDTQYF TGCGCCAGCAGCCAAGAGGTTGGTCTCCGGTGGAGCACAGATACGCAGTATTTT
TRBD2 few TRBJ2-2 TRBV7-2 CASSPQPLAGTGELFF TGTGCCAGCAGCCCCCAGCCTCTAGCGGGGACCGGGGAGCTGTTTTTT
NA few TRBJ1-2 TRBV12-3/TRBV12-4 CASTGTGNAYGYTF TGTGCCAGCACCGGAACAGGGAACGCCTATGGCTACACCTTC
NA few TRBJ2-7 TRBV19 CASRIMGDSYEQYF TGTGCCAGTAGGATCATGGGCGACAGCTACGAGCAGTACTTC
TRBD2 NA TRBJ2-1 TRBV7-3 CASSPVGGASGGMNEQFF TGTGCCAGCAGCCCAGTTGGGGGGGCTAGCGGGGGGATGAATGAGCAGTTCTTC
TRBD2 few TRBJ2-1 TRBV6-5 CASSYSIFWKERGVMVF TGTGCCAGCAGTTACTCGATCTTTTGGAAGGAGCGGGGGGTGATGGTCTTC
NA few TRBJ1-2 TRBV29-1 CSVEDGRHYGYTF TGCAGCGTTGAAGATGGGCGACACTATGGCTACACCTTC
NA NA TRBJ2-7 TRBV3-1 CASSPDSHYEQYF TGTGCCAGCAGCCCCGATTCCCACTACGAGCAGTACTTC
NA NA TRBJ2-7 TRBV27 CASSQRQASYEQYF TGTGCCAGCAGTCAACGACAGGCAAGCTACGAGCAGTACTTC
NA NA TRBJ2-3 TRBV12-3/TRBV12-4 CASSPGPRTDTQYF TGTGCCAGCAGCCCCGGGCCCCGCACAGATACGCAGTATTTT
NA few TRBJ2-7 TRBV5-1 CASSLVGLKHEQYF TGCGCCAGCAGCTTGGTAGGCTTAAAGCACGAGCAGTACTTC
NA few TRBJ1-1 TRBV21-1 CAIVRTSNTEAFF TGTGCCATCGTCCGAACCTCGAACACTGAAGCTTTCTTT
TRBD2 few TRBJ2-7 TRBV6-2/TRBV6-3 CASTKWTLGLAGGTNYEQYF TGTGCCAGCACAAAGTGGACACTGGGACTAGCGGGGGGAACCAACTACGAGCAGTACTTC
NA once TRBJ2-2 TRBV5-1 CASSREGSQVPGELFF TGCGCCAGCAGCCGTGAAGGATCACAGGTCCCCGGGGAGCTGTTTTTT
TRBD1 NA TRBJ1-6 TRBV4-2 CASSHLRQGNYPLHF TGTGCCAGCAGCCACCTGAGACAGGGGAATTACCCCCTCCACTTT
TRBD1 few TRBJ2-5 TRBV7-2 CASSSRTGVETQYF TGTGCCAGCAGCTCTCGGACAGGGGTAGAGACCCAGTACTTC
NA NA TRBJ2-5 TRBV20-1 CSAPSGALGTQYF TGCAGTGCTCCCTCGGGGGCCCTAGGGACCCAGTACTTC
NA NA TRBJ2-7 TRBV5-1 CASSPSQGLYEQYF TGCGCCAGCAGCCCATCCCAGGGCCTCTACGAGCAGTACTTC
NA NA TRBJ2-7 TRBV7-9 CASSLARGATTEQYF TGTGCCAGCAGCTTAGCTCGCGGGGCTACGACAGAGCAGTACTTC
NA NA TRBJ2-2 TRBV9 CASSARTGRGELFF TGTGCCAGCAGCGCCCGTACCGGCCGGGGGGAGCTGTTTTTT
NA many TRBJ2-1 TRBV20-1 CSASTDRVEQFF TGCAGTGCTAGTACAGACCGCGTTGAGCAGTTCTTC
NA NA TRBJ2-1 TRBV5-6 CASSFGPTEQFF TGTGCCAGCAGCTTTGGACCCACCGAGCAGTTCTTC
TRBD1 NA TRBJ2-5 TRBV9 CASSARDRGYRETQYF TGTGCCAGCAGCGCCCGGGACAGGGGGTATCGGGAGACCCAGTACTTC
TRBD1 few TRBJ1-2 TRBV7-3 CASSTDRGLGYTF TGTGCCAGCAGCACCGACAGGGGGCTTGGCTACACCTTC
NA medium-sized TRBJ2-3 TRBV6-2/TRBV6-3 CASDISIFEGSTDTQYF TGTGCCAGCGACATCTCCATCTTTGAGGGAAGCACAGATACGCAGTATTTT